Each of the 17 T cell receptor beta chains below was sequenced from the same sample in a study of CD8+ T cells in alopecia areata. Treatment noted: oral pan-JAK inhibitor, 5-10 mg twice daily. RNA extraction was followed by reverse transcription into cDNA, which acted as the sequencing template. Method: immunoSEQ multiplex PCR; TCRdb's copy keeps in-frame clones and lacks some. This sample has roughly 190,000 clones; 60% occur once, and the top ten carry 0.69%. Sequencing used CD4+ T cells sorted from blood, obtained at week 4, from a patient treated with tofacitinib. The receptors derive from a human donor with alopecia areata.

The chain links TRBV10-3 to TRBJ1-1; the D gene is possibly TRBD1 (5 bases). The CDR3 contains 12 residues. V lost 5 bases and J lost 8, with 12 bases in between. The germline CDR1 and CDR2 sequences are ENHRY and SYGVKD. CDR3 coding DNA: TGTGCCATCAGTTCGACCGGGGGAGAAGCTTTCTTT. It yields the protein CAISSTGGEAFF.

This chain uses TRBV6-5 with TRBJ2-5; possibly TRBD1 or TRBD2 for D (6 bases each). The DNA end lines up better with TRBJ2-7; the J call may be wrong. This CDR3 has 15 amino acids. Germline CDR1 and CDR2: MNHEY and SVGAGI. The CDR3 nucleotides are TGTGCCAGCAGCCCTGTCGGAGGGGGTTCCTACGAGCAGTACTTC. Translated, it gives CASSPVGGGSYEQYF.

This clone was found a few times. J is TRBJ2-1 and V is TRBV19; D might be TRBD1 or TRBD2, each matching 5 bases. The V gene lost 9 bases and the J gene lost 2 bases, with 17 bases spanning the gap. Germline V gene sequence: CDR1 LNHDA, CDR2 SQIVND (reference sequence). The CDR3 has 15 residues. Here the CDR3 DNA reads TGTGCCAGCCGGGACCCCGGAGGCACCTACAATGAGCAGTTCTTC. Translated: CASRDPGGTYNEQFF.

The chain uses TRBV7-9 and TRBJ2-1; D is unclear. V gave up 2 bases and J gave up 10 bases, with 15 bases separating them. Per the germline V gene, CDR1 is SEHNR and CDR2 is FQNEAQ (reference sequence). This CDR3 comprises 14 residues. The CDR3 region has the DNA TGTGCCAGCAGCTTACCGGGCCCTTTGAGGGAGCAGTTCTTC. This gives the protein CASSLPGPLREQFF.

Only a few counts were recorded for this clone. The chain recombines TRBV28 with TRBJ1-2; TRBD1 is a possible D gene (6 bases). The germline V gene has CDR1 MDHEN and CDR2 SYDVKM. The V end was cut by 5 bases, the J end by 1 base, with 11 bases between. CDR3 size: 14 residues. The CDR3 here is CASSPGGYNYGYTF. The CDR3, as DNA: TGTGCCAGCAGTCCCGGGGGCTATAACTATGGCTACACCTTC.

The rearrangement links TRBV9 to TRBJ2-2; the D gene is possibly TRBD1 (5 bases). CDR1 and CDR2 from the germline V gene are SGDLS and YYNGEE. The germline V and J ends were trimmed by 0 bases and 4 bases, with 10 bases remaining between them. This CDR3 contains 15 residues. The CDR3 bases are TGTGCCAGCAGCGTAGAGGCAGGGATCACCGGGGAGCTGTTTTTT. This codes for CASSVEAGITGELFF.

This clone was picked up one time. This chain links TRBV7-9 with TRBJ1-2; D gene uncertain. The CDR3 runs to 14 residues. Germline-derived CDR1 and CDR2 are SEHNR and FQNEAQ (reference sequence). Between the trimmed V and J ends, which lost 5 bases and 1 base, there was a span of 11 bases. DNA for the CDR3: TGTGCCAGCAGCCAATCGGCGGTTAACTATGGCTACACCTTC. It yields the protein CASSQSAVNYGYTF.

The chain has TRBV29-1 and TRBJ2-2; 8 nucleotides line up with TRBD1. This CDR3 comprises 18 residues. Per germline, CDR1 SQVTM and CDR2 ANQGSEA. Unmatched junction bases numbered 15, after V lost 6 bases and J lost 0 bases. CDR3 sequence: CSVQLWDRTTTNTGELFF. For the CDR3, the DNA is TGCAGCGTCCAATTGTGGGACAGGACCACAACGAACACCGGGGAGCTGTTTTTT.

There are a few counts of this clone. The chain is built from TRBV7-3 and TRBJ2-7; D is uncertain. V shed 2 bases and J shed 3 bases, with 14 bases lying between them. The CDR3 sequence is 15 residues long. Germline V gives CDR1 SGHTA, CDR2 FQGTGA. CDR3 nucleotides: TGTGCCAGCAGCTTAGGTTCCACTCGGTTCTACGAGCAGTACTTC. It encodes CASSLGSTRFYEQYF.

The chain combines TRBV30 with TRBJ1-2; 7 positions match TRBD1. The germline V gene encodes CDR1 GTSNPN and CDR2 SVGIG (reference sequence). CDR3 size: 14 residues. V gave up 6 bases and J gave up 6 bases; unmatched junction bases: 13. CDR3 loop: CACLPGQPMNGYTF. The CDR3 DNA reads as TGTGCCTGCCTACCGGGACAGCCTATGAATGGCTACACCTTC.

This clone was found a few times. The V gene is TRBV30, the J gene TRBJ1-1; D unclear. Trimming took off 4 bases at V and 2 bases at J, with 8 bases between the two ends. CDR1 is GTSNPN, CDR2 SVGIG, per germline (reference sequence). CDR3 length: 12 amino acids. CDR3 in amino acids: CAWITDNTEAFF. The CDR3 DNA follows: TGTGCCTGGATTACAGATAACACTGAAGCTTTCTTT.

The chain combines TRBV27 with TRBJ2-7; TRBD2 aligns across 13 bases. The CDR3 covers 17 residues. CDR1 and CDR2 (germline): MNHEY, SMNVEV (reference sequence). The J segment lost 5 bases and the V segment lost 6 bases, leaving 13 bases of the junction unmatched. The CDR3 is CASRVGLAGALAHEQYF. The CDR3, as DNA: TGTGCCAGCAGGGTAGGACTAGCGGGAGCCTTGGCCCACGAGCAGTACTTC.

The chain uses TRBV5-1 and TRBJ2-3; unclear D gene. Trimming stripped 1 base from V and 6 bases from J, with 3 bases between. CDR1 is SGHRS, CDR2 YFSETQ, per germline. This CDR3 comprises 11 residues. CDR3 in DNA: TGCGCCAGCAGCTTGTATGATACGCAGTATTTT. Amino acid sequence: CASSLYDTQYF.

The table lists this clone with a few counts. CDR3 sequence reads: CAWSNRGARSYEQYF. DNA of the CDR3: TGTGCCTGGAGTAACAGGGGGGCCCGTTCCTACGAGCAGTACTTC. This chain joins TRBV30 and TRBJ2-7, with 8 positions matching TRBD1. The germline gives CDR1 GTSNPN, CDR2 SVGIG (reference sequence). The CDR3 sequence is 15 residues long. The ends lost 2 bases at V and 1 base at J; junction bases unmatched: 7.

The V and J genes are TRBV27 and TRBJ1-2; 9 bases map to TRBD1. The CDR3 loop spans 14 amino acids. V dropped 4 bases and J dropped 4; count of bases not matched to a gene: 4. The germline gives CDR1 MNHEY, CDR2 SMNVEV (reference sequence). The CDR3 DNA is TGTGCCAGCAGTTCCGGACAGGGGATCTATGGCTACACCTTC. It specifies CASSSGQGIYGYTF.

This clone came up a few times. The CDR3 reads CASSHPAGYTF. CDR3 coding DNA: TGCGCCAGCAGTCACCCCGCAGGCTACACCTTC. The gene calls are TRBV23-1 and TRBJ1-2; D not resolved. TRBV23-1 is an open reading frame whose function is uncertain. CDR3 length: 11 amino acids. With 3 bases removed from V and 8 bases from J, the gap between germline ends came to 7 bases.

CDR3 bases: TGTGCCAGCAGCCGACAGGGGAGGACTGAAGCTTTCTTT. Translating it yields CASSRQGRTEAFF. V is TRBV6-6 and J is TRBJ1-1; 8 positions match TRBD1. CDR1 MNHNY and CDR2 SVGAGI come from the germline V gene (reference sequence). With 6 bases clipped from V and 5 bases from J, the junction kept 5 bases outside the gene matches. The CDR3 length is 13 residues.